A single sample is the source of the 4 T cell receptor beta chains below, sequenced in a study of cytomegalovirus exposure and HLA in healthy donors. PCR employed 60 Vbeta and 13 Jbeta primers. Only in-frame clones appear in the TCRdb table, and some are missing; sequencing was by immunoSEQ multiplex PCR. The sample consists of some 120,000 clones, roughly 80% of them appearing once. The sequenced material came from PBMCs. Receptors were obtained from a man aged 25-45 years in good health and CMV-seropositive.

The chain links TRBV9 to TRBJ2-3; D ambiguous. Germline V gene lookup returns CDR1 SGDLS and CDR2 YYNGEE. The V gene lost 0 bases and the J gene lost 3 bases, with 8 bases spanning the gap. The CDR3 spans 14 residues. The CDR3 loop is CASSVAQWTDTQYF. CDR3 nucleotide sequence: TGTGCCAGCAGCGTAGCTCAGTGGACAGATACGCAGTATTTT. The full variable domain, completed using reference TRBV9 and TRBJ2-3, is DSGVTQTPKHLITATGQRVTLRCSPRSGDLSVYWYQQSLDQGLQFLIQYYNGEERAKGNILERFSAQQFPDLHSELNLSSLELGDSALYFCASSVAQWTDTQYFGPGTRLTVL.

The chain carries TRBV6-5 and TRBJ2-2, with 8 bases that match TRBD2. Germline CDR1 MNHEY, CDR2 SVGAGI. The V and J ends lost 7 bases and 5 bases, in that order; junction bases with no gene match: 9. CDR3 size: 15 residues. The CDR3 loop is CASTRAGEGTGELFF. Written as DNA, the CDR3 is TGTGCCAGCACCAGAGCGGGAGAGGGTACCGGGGAGCTGTTTTTT.

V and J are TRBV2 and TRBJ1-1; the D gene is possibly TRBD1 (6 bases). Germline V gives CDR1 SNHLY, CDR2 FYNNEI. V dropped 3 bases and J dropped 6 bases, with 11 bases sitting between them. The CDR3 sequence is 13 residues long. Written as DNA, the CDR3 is TGTGCCAGCAGTGAGGGGGCGGGAGCTGAAGCTTTCTTT. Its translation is CASSEGAGAEAFF. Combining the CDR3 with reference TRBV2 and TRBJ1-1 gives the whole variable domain EPEVTQTPSHQVTQMGQEVILRCVPISNHLYFYWYRQILGQKVEFLVSFYNNEISEKSEIFDDQFSVERPDGSNFTLKIRSTKLEDSAMYFCASSEGAGAEAFFGQGTRLTVV.

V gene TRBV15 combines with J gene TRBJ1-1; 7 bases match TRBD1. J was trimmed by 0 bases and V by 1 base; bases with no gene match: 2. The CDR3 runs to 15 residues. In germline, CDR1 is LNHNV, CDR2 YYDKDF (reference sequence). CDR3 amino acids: CATSRVGTVNTEAFF. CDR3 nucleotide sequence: TGTGCCACCAGCAGAGTAGGGACAGTGAACACTGAAGCTTTCTTT.